The sequence of this T cell receptor beta chain was determined in a study of blood T cell repertoires in COVID-19. At the level of the study: Collection of acute and convalescent COVID-19 samples took place in the United States, Italy and Spain. Sample material is recorded as cDNA or gDNA derived from T cells, B-cell-depleted T cells, or PBMCs.

TCRdb's copy holds only in-frame clones and misses some; the assay was immunoSEQ multiplex PCR. The sample holds some 300,000 clones, around 90% seen once. Symptom resolution, clearance, or two negative PCRs marked donors in Cohort 3 as recovered. The V gene end was trimmed by 4 bases and the J gene end by 5 bases; junction bases not matched to a gene: 5. The length of the CDR3 is 15 residues. Germline assignment: CDR1 MNHEY and CDR2 SVGAGI. Material for sequencing was PBMCs or T cells enriched from blood (not recorded which). This rearrangement joins TRBV6-5 to TRBJ2-1, with 10 positions matching TRBD1. The TCR originated in a woman aged 35 to 49 who had recovered from COVID-19. The CDR3 nucleotides read TGTGCCAGCAGTTTCGACAGGGGGCGCAACAATGAGCAGTTCTTC. Translated: CASSFDRGRNNEQFF.